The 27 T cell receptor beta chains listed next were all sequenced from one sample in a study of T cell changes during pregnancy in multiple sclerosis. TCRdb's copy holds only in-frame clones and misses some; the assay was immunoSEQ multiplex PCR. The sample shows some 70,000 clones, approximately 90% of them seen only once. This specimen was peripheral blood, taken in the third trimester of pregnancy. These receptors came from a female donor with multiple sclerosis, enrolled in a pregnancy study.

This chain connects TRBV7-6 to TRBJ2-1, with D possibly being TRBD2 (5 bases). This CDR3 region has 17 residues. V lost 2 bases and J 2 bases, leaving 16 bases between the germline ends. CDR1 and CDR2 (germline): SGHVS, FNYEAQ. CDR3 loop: CASSLSSSGNTYNEQFF. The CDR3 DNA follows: TGTGCCAGCAGCTTATCTTCCAGCGGCAATACCTACAATGAGCAGTTCTTC.

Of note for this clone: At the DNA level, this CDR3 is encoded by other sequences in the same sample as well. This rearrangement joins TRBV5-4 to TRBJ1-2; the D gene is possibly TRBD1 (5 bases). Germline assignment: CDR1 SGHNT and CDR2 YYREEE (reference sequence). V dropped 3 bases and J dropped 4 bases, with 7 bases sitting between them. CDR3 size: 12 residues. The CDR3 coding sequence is TGTGCCAGCAGCTCCGACAGCTATGGCTACACCTTC. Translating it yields CASSSDSYGYTF.

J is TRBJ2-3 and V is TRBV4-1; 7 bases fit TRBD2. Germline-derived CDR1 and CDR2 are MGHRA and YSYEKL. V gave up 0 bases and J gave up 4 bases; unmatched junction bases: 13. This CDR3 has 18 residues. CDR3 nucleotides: TGCGCCAGCAGCCAAGAACCCGCGGGGGTCGGGTGGCCAGATACGCAGTATTTT. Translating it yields CASSQEPAGVGWPDTQYF.

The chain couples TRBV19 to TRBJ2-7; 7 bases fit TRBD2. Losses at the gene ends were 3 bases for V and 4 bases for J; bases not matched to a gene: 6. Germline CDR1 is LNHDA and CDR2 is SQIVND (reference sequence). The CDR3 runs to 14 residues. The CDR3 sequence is CASSISGRFYEQYF. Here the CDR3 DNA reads TGTGCCAGTAGTATTAGCGGGCGGTTTTACGAGCAGTACTTC.

The CDR3 region has the DNA TGTGCCAGCAGTTACGATGGGGGACAGGAAACTGAAAAACTGTTTTTT. Protein product: CASSYDGGQETEKLFF. The J gene is TRBJ1-4, the V gene TRBV6-6, with 8 bases identical to TRBD1. The CDR3 runs to 16 residues. V lost 2 bases, J lost 7 bases, and 9 bases stayed unmatched. Germline CDR1 is MNHNY and CDR2 is SVGAGI (reference sequence).

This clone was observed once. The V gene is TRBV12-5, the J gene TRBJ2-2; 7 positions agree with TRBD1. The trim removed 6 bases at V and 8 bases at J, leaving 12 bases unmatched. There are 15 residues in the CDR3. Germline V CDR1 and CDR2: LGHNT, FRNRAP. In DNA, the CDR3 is TGTGCTAGTGGGTGGGACAGTTCCCACGGAGGGGAGCTGTTTTTT. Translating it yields CASGWDSSHGGELFF.

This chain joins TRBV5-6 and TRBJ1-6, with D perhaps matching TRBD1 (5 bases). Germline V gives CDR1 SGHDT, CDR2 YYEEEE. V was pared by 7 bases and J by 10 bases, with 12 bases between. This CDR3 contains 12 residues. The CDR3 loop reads CASGRGPSPLHF. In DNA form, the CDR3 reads TGTGCCAGCGGGAGGGGTCCGTCACCCCTCCACTTT.

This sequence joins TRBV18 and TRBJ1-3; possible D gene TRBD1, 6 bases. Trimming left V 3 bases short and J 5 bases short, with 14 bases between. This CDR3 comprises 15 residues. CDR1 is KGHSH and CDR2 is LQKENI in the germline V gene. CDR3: CASSPGSRDRNTIYF. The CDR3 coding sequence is TGTGCCAGCTCACCGGGTTCACGGGACAGAAACACCATATATTTT.

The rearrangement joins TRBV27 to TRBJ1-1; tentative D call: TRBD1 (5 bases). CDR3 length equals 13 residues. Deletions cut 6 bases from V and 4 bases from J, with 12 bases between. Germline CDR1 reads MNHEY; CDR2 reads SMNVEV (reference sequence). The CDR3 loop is CASSFRRGTEAFF. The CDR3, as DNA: TGTGCCAGCAGCTTTAGGAGGGGCACTGAAGCTTTCTTT.

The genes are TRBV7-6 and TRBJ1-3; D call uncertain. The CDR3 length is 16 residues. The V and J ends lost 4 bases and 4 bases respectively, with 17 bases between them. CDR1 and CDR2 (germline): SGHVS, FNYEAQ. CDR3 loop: CASSSRQVARGNTIYF. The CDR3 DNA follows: TGTGCCAGCAGCTCCCGGCAGGTTGCAAGAGGAAACACCATATATTTT.

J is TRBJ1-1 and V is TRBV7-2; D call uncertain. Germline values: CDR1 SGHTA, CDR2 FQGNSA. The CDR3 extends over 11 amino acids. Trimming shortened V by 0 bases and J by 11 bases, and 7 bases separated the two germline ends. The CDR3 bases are TGTGCCAGCAGCTTAGCCCCGTTGGCTTTCTTT. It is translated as CASSLAPLAFF.

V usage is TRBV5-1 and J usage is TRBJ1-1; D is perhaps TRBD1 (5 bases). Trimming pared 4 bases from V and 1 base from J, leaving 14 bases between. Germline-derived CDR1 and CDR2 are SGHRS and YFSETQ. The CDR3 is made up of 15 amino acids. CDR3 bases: TGCGCCAGCAGCCCCGCGGCGGACAAGAACACTGAAGCTTTCTTT. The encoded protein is CASSPAADKNTEAFF.

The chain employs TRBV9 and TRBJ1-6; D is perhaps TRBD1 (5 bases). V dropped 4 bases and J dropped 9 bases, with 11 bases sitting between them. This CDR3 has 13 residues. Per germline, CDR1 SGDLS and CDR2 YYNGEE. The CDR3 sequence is CASSLQGSSPLHF. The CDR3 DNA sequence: TGTGCCAGCAGCCTCCAGGGTTCTTCACCCCTCCACTTT.

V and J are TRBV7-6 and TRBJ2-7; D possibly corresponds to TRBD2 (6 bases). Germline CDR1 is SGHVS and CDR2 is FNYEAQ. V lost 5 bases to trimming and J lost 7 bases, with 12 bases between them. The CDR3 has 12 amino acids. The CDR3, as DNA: TGTGCCAGCAGCCCTCGTGGGGGGGAGCAGTACTTC. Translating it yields CASSPRGGEQYF. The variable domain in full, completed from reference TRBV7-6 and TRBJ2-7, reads GAGVSQSPRYKVTKRGQDVALRCDPISGHVSLYWYRQALGQGPEFLTYFNYEAQQDKSGLPNDRFSAERPEGSISTLTIQRTEQRDSAMYRCASSPRGGEQYFGPGTRLTVT.

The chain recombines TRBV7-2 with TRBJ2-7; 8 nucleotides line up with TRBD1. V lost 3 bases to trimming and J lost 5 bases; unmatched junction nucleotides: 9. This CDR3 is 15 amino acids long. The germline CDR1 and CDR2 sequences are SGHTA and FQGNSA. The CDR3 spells CASSFDRTGIDEQYF. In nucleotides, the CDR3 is TGTGCCAGCAGCTTCGATAGGACAGGGATCGACGAGCAGTACTTC.

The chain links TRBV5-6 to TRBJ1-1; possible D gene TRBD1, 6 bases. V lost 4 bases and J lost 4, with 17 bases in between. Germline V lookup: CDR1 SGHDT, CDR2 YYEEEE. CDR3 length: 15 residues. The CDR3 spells CASSVYSGAGTEAFF. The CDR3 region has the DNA TGTGCCAGCAGCGTATACTCAGGGGCGGGCACTGAAGCTTTCTTT.

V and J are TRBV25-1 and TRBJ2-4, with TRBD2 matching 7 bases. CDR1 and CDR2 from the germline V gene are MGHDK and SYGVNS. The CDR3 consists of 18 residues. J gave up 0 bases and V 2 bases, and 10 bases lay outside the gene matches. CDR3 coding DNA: TGTGCCAGCAGTGAAAAGCGGGGAAACTCCTTAGCCAAAAACATTCAGTACTTC. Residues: CASSEKRGNSLAKNIQYF.

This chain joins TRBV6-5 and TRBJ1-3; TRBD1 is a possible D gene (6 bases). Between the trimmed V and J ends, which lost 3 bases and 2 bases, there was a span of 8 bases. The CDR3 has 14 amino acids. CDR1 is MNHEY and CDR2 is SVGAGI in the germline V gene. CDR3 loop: CASSYNRAGNTIYF. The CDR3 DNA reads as TGTGCCAGCAGTTATAACAGGGCTGGAAACACCATATATTTT.

The CDR3 loop reads CASSFSTGGYGYTF. The DNA for the CDR3 is TGTGCCAGCAGTTTCTCGACAGGGGGCTATGGCTACACCTTC. This rearrangement joins TRBV27 to TRBJ1-2, with 9 bases identical to TRBD1. Germline V CDR1 and CDR2: MNHEY, SMNVEV (reference sequence). The CDR3 loop spans 14 amino acids. J was trimmed by 4 bases and V by 3 bases; bases with no gene match: 3.

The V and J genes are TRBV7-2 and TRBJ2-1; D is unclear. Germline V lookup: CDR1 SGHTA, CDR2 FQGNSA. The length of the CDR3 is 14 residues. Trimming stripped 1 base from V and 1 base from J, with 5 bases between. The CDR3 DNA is TGTGCCAGCAGCTTAGGAGGATCCTACAATGAGCAGTTCTTC. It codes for CASSLGGSYNEQFF.

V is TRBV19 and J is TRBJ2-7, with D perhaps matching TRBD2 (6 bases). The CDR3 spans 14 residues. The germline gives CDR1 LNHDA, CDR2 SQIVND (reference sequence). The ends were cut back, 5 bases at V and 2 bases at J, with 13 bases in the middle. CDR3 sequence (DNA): TGTGCCAGTAGTGCCGAGGCGGGGCCCTACGAGCAGTACTTC. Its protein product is CASSAEAGPYEQYF.

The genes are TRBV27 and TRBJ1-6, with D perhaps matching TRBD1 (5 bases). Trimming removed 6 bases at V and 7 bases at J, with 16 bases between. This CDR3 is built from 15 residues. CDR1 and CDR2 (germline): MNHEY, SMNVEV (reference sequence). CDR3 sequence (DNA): TGTGCCAGCAGAAGCCCCGACAGCTACAATTCACCCCTCCACTTT. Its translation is CASRSPDSYNSPLHF.

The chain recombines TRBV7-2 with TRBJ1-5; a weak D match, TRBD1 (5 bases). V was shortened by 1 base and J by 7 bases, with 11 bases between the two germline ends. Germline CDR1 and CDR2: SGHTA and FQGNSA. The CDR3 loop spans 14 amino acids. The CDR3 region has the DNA TGTGCCAGCAGCTTAGAGCAGGGTGGCCAGCCCCAGCATTTT. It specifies CASSLEQGGQPQHF.

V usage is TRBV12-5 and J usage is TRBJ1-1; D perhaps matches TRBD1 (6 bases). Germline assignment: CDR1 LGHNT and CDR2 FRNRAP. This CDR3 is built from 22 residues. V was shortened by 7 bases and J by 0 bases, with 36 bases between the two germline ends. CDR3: CASAAGPTSLNLPTGLNTEAFF. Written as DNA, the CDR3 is TGTGCTAGTGCCGCTGGCCCCACCAGCTTGAATCTTCCCACAGGGTTGAACACTGAAGCTTTCTTT.

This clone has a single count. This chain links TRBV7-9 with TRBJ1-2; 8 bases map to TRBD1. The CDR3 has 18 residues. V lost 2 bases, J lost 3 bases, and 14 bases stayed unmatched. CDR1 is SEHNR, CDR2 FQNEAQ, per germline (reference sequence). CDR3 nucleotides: TGTGCCAGCAGCTTACCAAGAACTCCGGGACAGGCCGACTATGGCTACACCTTC. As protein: CASSLPRTPGQADYGYTF.

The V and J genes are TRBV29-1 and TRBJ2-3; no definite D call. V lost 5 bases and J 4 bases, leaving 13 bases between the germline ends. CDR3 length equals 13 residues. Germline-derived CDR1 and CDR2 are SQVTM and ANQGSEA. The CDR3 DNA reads TGCAGCGTTTCCTCACTTCCCCCAGATACGCAGTATTTT. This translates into CSVSSLPPDTQYF.

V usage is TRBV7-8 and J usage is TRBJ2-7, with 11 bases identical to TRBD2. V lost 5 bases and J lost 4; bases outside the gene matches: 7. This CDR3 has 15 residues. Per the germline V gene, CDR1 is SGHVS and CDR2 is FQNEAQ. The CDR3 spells CASSPLAGDGYEQYF. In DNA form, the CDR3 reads TGTGCCAGCAGCCCACTAGCGGGAGACGGGTACGAGCAGTACTTC.